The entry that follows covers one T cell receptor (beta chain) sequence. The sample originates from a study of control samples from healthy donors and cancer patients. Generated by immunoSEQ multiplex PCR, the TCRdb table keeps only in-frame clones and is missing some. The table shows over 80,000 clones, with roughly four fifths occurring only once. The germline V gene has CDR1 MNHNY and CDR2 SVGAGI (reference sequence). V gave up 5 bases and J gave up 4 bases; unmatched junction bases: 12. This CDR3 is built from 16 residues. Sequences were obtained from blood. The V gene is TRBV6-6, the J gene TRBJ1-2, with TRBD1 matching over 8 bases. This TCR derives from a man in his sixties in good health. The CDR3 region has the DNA TGTGCCAGCAGTCGACAGGGGAAATCCCAGTCCTATGGCTACACCTTC. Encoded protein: CASSRQGKSQSYGYTF.